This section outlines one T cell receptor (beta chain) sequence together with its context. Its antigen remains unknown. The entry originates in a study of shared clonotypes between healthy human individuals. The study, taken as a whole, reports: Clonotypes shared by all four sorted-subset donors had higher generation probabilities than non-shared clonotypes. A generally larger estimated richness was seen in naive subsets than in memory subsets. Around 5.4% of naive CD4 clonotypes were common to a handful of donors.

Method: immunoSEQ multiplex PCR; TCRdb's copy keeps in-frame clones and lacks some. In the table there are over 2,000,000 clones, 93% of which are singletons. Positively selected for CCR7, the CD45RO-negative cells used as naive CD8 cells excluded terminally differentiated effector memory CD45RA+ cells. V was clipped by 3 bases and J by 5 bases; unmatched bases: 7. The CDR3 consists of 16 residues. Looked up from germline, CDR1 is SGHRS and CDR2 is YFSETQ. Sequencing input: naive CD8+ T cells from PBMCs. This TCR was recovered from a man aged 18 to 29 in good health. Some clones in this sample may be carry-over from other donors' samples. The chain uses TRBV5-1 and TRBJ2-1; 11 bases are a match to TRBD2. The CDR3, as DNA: TGCGCCAGCAGCTGGGTCACTAGCGGGGGAGACAATGAGCAGTTCTTC. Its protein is CASSWVTSGGDNEQFF. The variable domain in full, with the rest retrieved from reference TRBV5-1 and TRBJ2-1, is KAGVTQTPRYLIKTRGQQVTLSCSPISGHRSVSWYQQTPGQGLQFLFEYFSETQRNKGNFPGRFSGRQFSNSRSEMNVSTLELGDSALYLCASSWVTSGGDNEQFFGPGTRLTVL.